These T cell receptor beta chains were read from a single sample in a study of blood T cell repertoires in COVID-19. TCRdb's table, derived via immunoSEQ multiplex PCR, lists solely in-frame clones and lacks some. The table has some 260,000 clones, roughly 87% seen once; the top ten hold around 0.78%. The sequenced material came from peripheral blood. These receptors all come from a woman in her thirties with acute or convalescent COVID-19. CDR3s include the opening cysteine and the closing phenylalanine or tryptophan. D genes are given only for firm matches. Rows may omit the clone size; those that give it use once, few, many or a size class.

d_call | j_call | cdr3_length | v_call | clone_size | cdr3_aa | cdr3_nt
- | TRBJ1-1 | 13 | TRBV18 | - | CASSRPGGTEAFF | TGTGCCAGCTCCCGTCCGGGGGGCACTGAAGCTTTCTTT
TRBD1 | TRBJ2-7 | 14 | TRBV5-4 | - | CASSPDRGLSEQYF | TGTGCCAGCAGCCCGGACAGGGGCCTATCCGAGCAGTACTTC
- | TRBJ1-2 | 13 | TRBV6-1 | - | CASSESGLRGYTF | TGTGCCAGCAGTGAAAGTGGGCTTAGAGGCTACACCTTC
- | TRBJ2-7 | 10 | TRBV10-2 | once | CASGGYEQYF | TGCGCCAGTGGCGGGTACGAGCAGTACTTC
TRBD1 | TRBJ2-1 | 15 | TRBV7-7 | few | CASSPDRNVYNEQFF | TGTGCTAGCAGCCCGGACAGGAATGTCTACAATGAGCAGTTCTTC
TRBD2 | TRBJ2-3 | 15 | TRBV5-4 | - | CASSFRRERTDTQYF | TGTGCCAGCAGCTTCAGGCGGGAGCGCACAGATACGCAGTATTTT
- | TRBJ2-6 | 17 | TRBV9 | - | CASSVGLKTSGANVLTF | TGTGCCAGCAGCGTGGGACTTAAAACCTCTGGGGCCAACGTCCTGACTTTC
- | TRBJ1-5 | 15 | TRBV24-1 | few | CATSDPRQVGQPQHF | TGTGCCACCAGTGATCCCAGACAGGTGGGCCAGCCCCAGCATTTT
TRBD1 | TRBJ1-5 | 16 | TRBV27 | few | CASSSSTGGAFQPQHF | TGTGCCAGCAGTTCCTCAACAGGGGGCGCTTTTCAGCCCCAGCATTTT
- | TRBJ2-1 | 16 | TRBV5-1 | - | CASSFQRSSSYNEQFF | TGCGCCAGCAGCTTCCAAAGATCGAGCTCCTACAATGAGCAGTTCTTC
TRBD1 | TRBJ2-7 | 14 | TRBV20-1 | - | CSASWGTGDYEQYF | TGCAGTGCTAGTTGGGGGACAGGGGATTACGAGCAGTACTTC
- | TRBJ2-1 | 13 | TRBV18 | - | CASSPLRYNEQFF | TGTGCCAGCTCACCATTGAGGTACAATGAGCAGTTCTTC
- | TRBJ1-2 | 13 | TRBV19 | - | CASSSFGVYGYTF | TGTGCCAGTAGTTCCTTCGGGGTCTATGGCTACACCTTC
- | TRBJ2-2 | 14 | TRBV5-4 | - | CASSSPRGTGELFF | TGTGCCAGCAGCTCCCCACGCGGCACCGGGGAGCTGTTTTTT
- | TRBJ2-7 | 12 | TRBV7-2 | - | CASSSQGGEQYF | TGTGCCAGCAGCTCCCAGGGGGGCGAGCAGTACTTC
TRBD1 | TRBJ2-7 | 15 | TRBV24-1 | - | CATSDLGDRGYEQYF | TGTGCCACCAGTGATTTGGGGGACAGGGGTTACGAGCAGTACTTC
TRBD1 | TRBJ2-7 | 13 | TRBV14 | once | CASSQGQGYEQYF | TGTGCCAGCAGCCAAGGACAGGGGTACGAGCAGTACTTC
- | TRBJ2-5 | 13 | TRBV28 | - | CASYAGGRETQYF | TGTGCCAGCTATGCCGGGGGTCGGGAGACCCAGTACTTC
- | TRBJ2-4 | 15 | TRBV11-3 | - | CASSIPTNSKNIQYF | TGTGCCAGCAGCATTCCGACTAATAGCAAAAACATTCAGTACTTC
TRBD2 | TRBJ2-1 | 17 | TRBV30 | - | CAWSVNRAGGPQGEQFF | TGTGCCTGGAGTGTAAACCGGGCGGGAGGGCCTCAGGGTGAGCAGTTCTTC
TRBD2 | TRBJ2-1 | 18 | TRBV19 | - | CASIGGQGLARTYNEQFF | TGTGCCAGTATTGGAGGACAGGGACTAGCGAGGACCTACAATGAGCAGTTCTTC
- | TRBJ1-2 | 14 | TRBV21-1 | - | CASSKGGTGGALPF | TGTGCCAGCAGCAAAGGGGGGACAGGTGGGGCTCTCCCCTTC
- | TRBJ1-1 | 12 | TRBV7-3 | - | CATLTGTTEAFF | TGTGCCACTTTAACAGGGACCACTGAAGCTTTCTTT
TRBD1 | TRBJ2-5 | 16 | TRBV3-1/TRBV3-2 | - | CASSQDRDRGQETQYF | TGTGCCAGCAGCCAAGATCGGGACAGGGGGCAAGAGACCCAGTACTTC
TRBD2 | TRBJ2-3 | 15 | TRBV3-1/TRBV3-2 | - | CASSQGLAGGDTQYF | TGTGCCAGCAGCCAAGGACTAGCGGGTGGTGATACGCAGTATTTT
- | TRBJ1-1 | 15 | TRBV21-1 | - | CASSKERGRNTEAFF | TGTGCCAGCAGCAAAGAACGCGGAAGGAACACTGAAGCTTTCTTT
TRBD2 | TRBJ2-5 | 21 | TRBV9 | - | CASSVETSGMAQRKAREAQYF | TGTGCCAGCAGCGTAGAGACTAGCGGGATGGCCCAACGGAAAGCCCGGGAGGCCCAGTACTTC
TRBD1 | TRBJ2-1 | 16 | TRBV7-8 | - | CASSLSRDSYYNEQFF | TGTGCCAGCAGCTTATCTAGGGACAGCTACTACAATGAGCAGTTCTTC
- | TRBJ1-5 | 14 | TRBV19 | - | CASTMGGWNQPQHF | TGTGCCAGTACAATGGGGGGGTGGAATCAGCCCCAGCATTTT
- | TRBJ2-7 | 15 | TRBV5-6 | - | CASSSPGSGSYEQYF | TGTGCCAGCAGCTCCCCGGGTAGCGGTTCCTACGAGCAGTACTTC
- | TRBJ1-3 | 14 | TRBV19 | few | CASYRASSGNTIYF | TGTGCCAGCTACAGGGCTTCTTCTGGAAACACCATATATTTT
TRBD1 | TRBJ2-5 | 17 | TRBV24-1 | - | CATSDPTPDRGQKTQYF | TGTGCCACCAGTGATCCAACACCGGACAGGGGGCAAAAGACCCAGTACTTC
TRBD1 | TRBJ2-1 | 15 | TRBV7-2 | - | CASSPRQGNYNEQFF | TGTGCCAGCAGCCCGAGACAGGGTAACTACAATGAGCAGTTCTTC
TRBD2 | TRBJ2-1 | 14 | TRBV20-1 | - | CSASGQREYNEQFF | TGCAGTGCTAGTGGGCAGCGGGAGTACAATGAGCAGTTCTTC
- | TRBJ2-1 | 13 | TRBV6-4 | - | CASSDLGASEQFF | TGTGCCAGCAGTGATCTAGGAGCATCTGAGCAGTTCTTC
- | TRBJ2-5 | 14 | TRBV5-4 | - | CASSLSVYQETQYF | TGTGCCAGCAGCTTAAGCGTGTACCAAGAGACCCAGTACTTC
- | TRBJ1-1 | 14 | TRBV7-2 | once | CASSLDGGETEAFF | TGTGCCAGCAGCTTAGATGGAGGGGAAACTGAAGCTTTCTTT
TRBD1 | TRBJ2-7 | 15 | TRBV5-8 | - | CARELRDRGLIEQYF | TGTGCCAGGGAATTACGGGACAGGGGGTTGATCGAGCAGTACTTC
TRBD1 | TRBJ1-2 | 15 | TRBV7-8 | once | CASSLGRGPHYGYTF | TGTGCCAGCAGCTTAGGAAGGGGGCCTCACTATGGCTACACCTTC
- | TRBJ2-7 | 14 | TRBV19 | once | CASSSSNRDYEQYF | TGTGCCAGTAGTTCCAGCAACCGGGACTACGAGCAGTACTTC
- | TRBJ2-7 | 13 | TRBV7-6 | few | CASSADLAYEQYF | TGTGCCAGCAGCGCCGACTTGGCCTACGAGCAGTACTTC
TRBD1 | TRBJ1-1 | 15 | TRBV27 | - | CASRFHDRGKTEAFF | TGTGCCAGCAGATTCCACGACAGGGGAAAGACTGAAGCTTTCTTT
- | TRBJ1-1 | 12 | TRBV12-3/TRBV12-4 | - | CASSPRQAEAFF | TGTGCCAGCAGCCCCCGTCAGGCTGAAGCTTTCTTT
TRBD1 | TRBJ2-2 | 16 | TRBV4-2 | - | CASSQVGDRATGELFF | TGTGCCAGCAGCCAAGTCGGGGACAGGGCGACCGGGGAGCTGTTTTTT
- | TRBJ1-1 | 11 | TRBV6-5 | - | CASTQGLEAFF | TGTGCCAGCACCCAGGGTTTAGAAGCTTTCTTT
TRBD2 | TRBJ2-5 | 18 | TRBV27 | - | CASSLGDRGRARWETQYF | TGTGCCAGCAGTTTGGGGGACCGCGGGAGGGCCCGTTGGGAGACCCAGTACTTC
- | TRBJ1-5 | 15 | TRBV16 | once | CASSQSRSSNQPQHF | TGTGCCAGCAGCCAATCTCGGAGTAGCAATCAGCCCCAGCATTTT
- | TRBJ1-1 | 13 | TRBV29-1 | - | CSVVGGENTEAFF | TGCAGCGTTGTCGGCGGGGAGAACACTGAAGCTTTCTTT
- | TRBJ2-3 | 15 | TRBV5-1 | - | CASSLVTTGTDTQYF | TGCGCCAGCAGCTTAGTAACAACCGGCACAGATACGCAGTATTTT
- | TRBJ2-7 | 12 | TRBV7-2 | - | CASLQGPYEQYF | TGTGCCAGCCTGCAGGGTCCCTACGAGCAGTACTTC
- | TRBJ2-1 | 14 | TRBV19 | - | CASSILRQYNEQFF | TGTGCCAGTAGTATTCTGCGGCAATACAATGAGCAGTTCTTC
TRBD1 | TRBJ1-5 | 15 | TRBV19 | - | CASRTQGVSNQPQHF | TGTGCCAGTAGGACACAGGGGGTAAGCAATCAGCCCCAGCATTTT
- | TRBJ1-5 | 15 | TRBV19 | - | CASSTPGVSNQPQHF | TGTGCCAGTAGTACGCCCGGGGTTAGCAATCAGCCCCAGCATTTT